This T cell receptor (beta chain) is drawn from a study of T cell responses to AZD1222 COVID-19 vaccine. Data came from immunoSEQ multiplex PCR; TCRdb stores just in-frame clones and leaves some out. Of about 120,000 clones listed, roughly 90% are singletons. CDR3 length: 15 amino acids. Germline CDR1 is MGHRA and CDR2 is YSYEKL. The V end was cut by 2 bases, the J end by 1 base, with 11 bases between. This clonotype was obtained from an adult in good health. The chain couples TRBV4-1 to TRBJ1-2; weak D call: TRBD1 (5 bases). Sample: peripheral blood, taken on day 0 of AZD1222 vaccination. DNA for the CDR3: TGCGCCAGCAGCCAAAATCCGGGGCGTAACTATGGCTACACCTTC. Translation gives CASSQNPGRNYGYTF.